These 11 T cell receptor beta chains share one sample of origin, sequenced in a study of Graves' ophthalmopathy and Graves' hyperthyroidism. CDR3 regions of TCR beta were amplified from RNA transcripts. The first-round RT-PCR employed HTBI primers together with the Qiagen OneStep RT-PCR kit. A multiplex PCR was then performed as the second round. TCRdb fed the multiplex PCR reads into MiXCR, producing one record per CDR3 protein. The data hold about 590,000 distinct CDR3 sequences, with under 45% observed a single time. The material sequenced was peripheral blood or thyroid tissue (not recorded which). The receptors come from an adult man with Graves' hyperthyroidism.

V gene TRBV7-9 combines with J gene TRBJ2-5, with TRBD1 matching 8 bases. This CDR3 is built from 15 residues. Germline loops: CDR1 SEHNR, CDR2 FQNEAQ (reference sequence). Germline trimming cut 1 base from V and 9 bases from J; bases unmatched to any gene: 10. The CDR3 protein is CASSLDRGINQPQYF. CDR3 DNA: TGTGCCAGCAGCTTAGACAGGGGGATCAATCAGCCCCAGTACTTC. The whole variable domain, remainder taken from reference TRBV7-9 and TRBJ2-5, is DTGVSQNPRHKITKRGQNVTFRCDPISEHNRLYWYRQTLGQGPEFLTYFQNEAQLEKSRLLSDRFSAERPKGSFSTLEIQRTEQGDSAMYLCASSLDRGINQPQYFGPGTRLLVL.

This clonotype was detected only a few times. J is TRBJ2-3 and V is TRBV24-1, with D unclear. CDR1 is KGHDR, CDR2 SFDVKD, per germline. This CDR3 is built from 16 residues. V was pared by 1 base and J by 6 bases, with 16 bases between. In nucleotides, the CDR3 is TGTGCCACCAGTGATTTAAGCCCGTCTGCCCGGGATACGCAGTATTTT. Amino acid sequence: CATSDLSPSARDTQYF.

This clonotype has a handful of counts. The chain uses TRBV2 and TRBJ1-4; D unresolved. The V gene lost 8 bases and the J gene lost 6 bases, with 16 bases spanning the gap. Per germline, CDR1 SNHLY and CDR2 FYNNEI. This CDR3 is built from 14 residues. In DNA, the CDR3 is TGTGCCAGCGGGATACTTGACCAATATGAAAAACTGTTTTTT. Its translation: CASGILDQYEKLFF.

A word on this clonotype: A junction boundary mismatches the germline segment, possibly from a read error. This chain connects TRBV29-1 to TRBJ2-2, with D maybe TRBD1 (6 bases). CDR1 and CDR2 from the germline V gene are SQVTM and ANQGSEA. The CDR3 extends over 15 amino acids. The CDR3 DNA reads TGCAGCGTTGACGAACAGGGTAGTTACACCGGGGTGCTGTTTTTT. Residues: CSVDEQGSYTGVLFF.

This clonotype occurred many times. The genes are TRBV2 and TRBJ2-5; the D gene is possibly TRBD2 (6 bases). CDR3 length equals 13 residues. Germline lookup yields CDR1 SNHLY and CDR2 FYNNEI. Deletions cut 4 bases from V and 5 bases from J, with 11 bases between. The CDR3, as DNA: TGTGCCAGCAGTGTCGGGGGTTTGGAGACCCAGTACTTC. Its protein is CASSVGGLETQYF. The full variable domain, in which reference TRBV2 and TRBJ2-5 provide the parts outside the CDR3, is EPEVTQTPSHQVTQMGQEVILRCVPISNHLYFYWYRQILGQKVEFLVSFYNNEISEKSEIFDDQFSVERPDGSNFTLKIRSTKLEDSAMYFCASSVGGLETQYFGPGTRLLVL.

This clonotype was detected a few times. The rearrangement links TRBV20-1 to TRBJ1-5; 8 bases match TRBD1. J was trimmed by 4 bases and V by 0 bases; bases with no gene match: 8. The CDR3 sequence is 16 residues long. From germline, CDR1 is DFQATT and CDR2 SNEGSKA (reference sequence). Here the CDR3 reads CSARDPRTGQNQPQHF. The CDR3 DNA is TGCAGTGCTAGAGACCCTCGGACAGGGCAGAATCAGCCCCAGCATTTT.

This clonotype was detected many times. The chain combines TRBV7-9 with TRBJ1-2; D remains ambiguous. Trimming left V 0 bases short and J 3 bases short, with 8 bases between. This CDR3 contains 14 residues. Germline V gives CDR1 SEHNR, CDR2 FQNEAQ (reference sequence). The CDR3 loop reads CASSLAGRDYGYTF. The CDR3 DNA reads as TGTGCCAGCAGCTTAGCGGGCAGAGACTATGGCTACACCTTC.

The rearrangement joins TRBV20-1 to TRBJ2-5; D is perhaps TRBD1 (5 bases). The V gene's germline CDR1 is DFQATT and CDR2 SNEGSKA (reference sequence). CDR3 length: 12 residues. The CDR3 loop is CSVGIRDETQYF. The CDR3 nucleotides read TGCAGCGTTGGCATCAGGGATGAGACCCAGTACTTC.

This clonotype was seen ten or more times. The chain combines TRBV19 with TRBJ2-7, with 11 bases that match TRBD1. This CDR3 is 16 amino acids long. With V trimmed by 3 bases and J by 4 bases, 8 bases remained unmatched. Germline loops: CDR1 LNHDA, CDR2 SQIVND (reference sequence). CDR3 coding DNA: TGTGCCAGTAGTATGCCCTCCGGGACAGGGGGGTACGAGCAGTACTTC. Encoded protein: CASSMPSGTGGYEQYF.

This chain links TRBV4-1 with TRBJ2-5; D call uncertain. The germline gives CDR1 MGHRA, CDR2 YSYEKL. The CDR3 totals 18 residues. V was shortened by 0 bases and J by 1 base, with 18 bases between the two germline ends. The CDR3 nucleotides are TGCGCCAGCAGCCAAGATCTGGTCAGCCCTGTGTTCCAAGAGACCCAGTACTTC. Its translation is CASSQDLVSPVFQETQYF.

The table lists this clonotype with many counts. This chain joins TRBV7-9 and TRBJ1-1, with D possibly being TRBD1 (5 bases). In germline, CDR1 is SEHNR, CDR2 FQNEAQ (reference sequence). The CDR3 length is 15 residues. V was shortened by 5 bases and J by 1 base, with 14 bases between the two germline ends. CDR3 coding DNA: TGTGCCAGCAGCCCGCAGGGTGGGGGGAACACTGAAGCTTTCTTT. Translating gives CASSPQGGGNTEAFF.